This is a list of T cell receptor beta chains from one sample in a study of shared T cell receptors in the human thymus. Only in-frame clones appear in the TCRdb table, and some are missing; sequencing was by immunoSEQ multiplex PCR. Found here are about 730,000 clones, roughly 88% of them singletons; the top ten hold around 0.0099%. Another study also made use of these data, one on human thymus T cells.

Sequenced material: thymocytes. Receptors originate from a girl under three years old with a congenital heart defect. The conserved cysteine and the conserved F or W are not part of the CDR3 here. The order of the fields is J gene, V gene, clone size, CDR3 protein. Not all rows give a size; the values are once, few, many and, for expanded clones, a class.

>TRBJ2-1|TRBV4-1|.
ASSQVRTQTSGVFNEQF
>TRBJ2-5|TRBV1|once
TSTRVGQGNVDLEETQY
>TRBJ1-6|TRBV11-2|.
ASSLVGRGPYNSPLH
>TRBJ2-4|TRBV13|.
ASSSLRRVTIAKNIQY
>TRBJ2-7|TRBV4-2|.
ASSIGQGVYEQY
>TRBJ1-4|TRBV14|.
ASSQDQSGENEKLF
>TRBJ1-3|TRBV19|.
ASHPPWGRESGNTIY
>TRBJ2-4|TRBV7-8|.
ASSRKGRGPEDKNIQY
>TRBJ1-5|TRBV10-3|once
AISESLPNRVTNQPQH
>TRBJ1-3|TRBV21-1|.
ASSKGVRGNSGNTIY
>TRBJ1-1|TRBV28|few
ASSPPETGYTEAF
>TRBJ1-4|TRBV10-1|.
APNWATGGAHEKLF
>TRBJ1-4|TRBV19|.
VGDRDHWNEKLF
>TRBJ1-5|TRBV7-2|.
ASSSTVVWPQH
>TRBJ2-3|TRBV14|.
ASSQDRASGGGSTDTQY
>TRBJ1-2|TRBV6-1|.
ASSQGTVRGYT
>TRBJ1-2|TRBV2|.
ASSEAHGRTGPLNDGYT
>TRBJ1-5|TRBV7-4|once
ASSRRGRRVRGNQPQH
>TRBJ1-1|TRBV2|.
ASSVDRASKGSTEAF
>TRBJ2-1|TRBV14|.
ASIPISVGGAVYNEQF
>TRBJ2-7|TRBV5-8|.
ASSLGQGSSYEQY
>TRBJ1-6|TRBV7-8|.
ASSPQGVSSYNSPLH
>TRBJ2-7|TRBV19|.
ASSVDRGSSYEQY
>TRBJ1-2|TRBV2|.
ASSEQGPYGYT
>TRBJ1-2|TRBV5-6|.
ASSLEGGREWGYT
>TRBJ1-3|TRBV5-3|.
ARTVSGVARSGNTIY
>TRBJ2-7|TRBV28|.
ASSPGTGVYEQY
>TRBJ1-1|TRBV4-1|.
ASSQPPRGQLEAF
>TRBJ1-4|TRBV2|.
ASSDPPTGGLVEKLF
>TRBJ2-7|TRBV27|.
ASSTYRGRAFHEQY
>TRBJ2-3|TRBV12-5|.
ASGLSDTGQEDTDTQY
>TRBJ1-1|TRBV19|.
ASTPDKNTEAF
>TRBJ1-6|TRBV28|few
ASSFLSFMSSYNSPLH
>TRBJ1-5|TRBV27|.
ASSLSKDRGSNQPQH
>TRBJ1-1|TRBV5-1|once
ASSLGPAGGNTEAF
>TRBJ1-1|TRBV27|.
ASSLICDKNTEAF
>TRBJ1-4|TRBV28|once
ASSFQGQPATNEKLF
>TRBJ2-7|TRBV11-2|.
ASSFYAGTSDSYEQY
>TRBJ1-1|TRBV6-5|.
ASSRLTENTEAF
>TRBJ2-7|TRBV19|.
ASRARTGQTYEQY
>TRBJ2-1|TRBV27|.
ASSSRRGLALNNEQF
>TRBJ2-3|TRBV30|.
AWTRGYAGQY
>TRBJ2-3|TRBV11-2|.
ASSPGLAGGGTDTQY